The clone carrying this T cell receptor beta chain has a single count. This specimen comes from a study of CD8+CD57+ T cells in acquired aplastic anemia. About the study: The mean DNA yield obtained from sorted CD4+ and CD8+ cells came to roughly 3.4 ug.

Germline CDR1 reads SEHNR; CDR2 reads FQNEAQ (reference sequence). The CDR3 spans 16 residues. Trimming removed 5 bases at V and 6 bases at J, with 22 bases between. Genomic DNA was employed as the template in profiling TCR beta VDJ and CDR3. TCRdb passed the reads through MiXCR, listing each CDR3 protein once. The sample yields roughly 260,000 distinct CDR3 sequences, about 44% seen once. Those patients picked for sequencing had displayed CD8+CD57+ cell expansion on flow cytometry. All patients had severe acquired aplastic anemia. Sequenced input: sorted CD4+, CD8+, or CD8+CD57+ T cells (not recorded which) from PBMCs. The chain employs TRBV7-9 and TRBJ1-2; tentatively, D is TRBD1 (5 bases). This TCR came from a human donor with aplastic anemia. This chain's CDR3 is CASSEEGTISPHGYTF. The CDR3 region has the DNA TGTGCCAGCAGCGAAGAGGGGACGATCAGCCCGCATGGCTACACCTTC. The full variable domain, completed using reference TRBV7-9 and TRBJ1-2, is DTGVSQNPRHKITKRGQNVTFRCDPISEHNRLYWYRQTLGQGPEFLTYFQNEAQLEKSRLLSDRFSAERPKGSFSTLEIQRTEQGDSAMYLCASSEEGTISPHGYTFGSGTRLTVV.